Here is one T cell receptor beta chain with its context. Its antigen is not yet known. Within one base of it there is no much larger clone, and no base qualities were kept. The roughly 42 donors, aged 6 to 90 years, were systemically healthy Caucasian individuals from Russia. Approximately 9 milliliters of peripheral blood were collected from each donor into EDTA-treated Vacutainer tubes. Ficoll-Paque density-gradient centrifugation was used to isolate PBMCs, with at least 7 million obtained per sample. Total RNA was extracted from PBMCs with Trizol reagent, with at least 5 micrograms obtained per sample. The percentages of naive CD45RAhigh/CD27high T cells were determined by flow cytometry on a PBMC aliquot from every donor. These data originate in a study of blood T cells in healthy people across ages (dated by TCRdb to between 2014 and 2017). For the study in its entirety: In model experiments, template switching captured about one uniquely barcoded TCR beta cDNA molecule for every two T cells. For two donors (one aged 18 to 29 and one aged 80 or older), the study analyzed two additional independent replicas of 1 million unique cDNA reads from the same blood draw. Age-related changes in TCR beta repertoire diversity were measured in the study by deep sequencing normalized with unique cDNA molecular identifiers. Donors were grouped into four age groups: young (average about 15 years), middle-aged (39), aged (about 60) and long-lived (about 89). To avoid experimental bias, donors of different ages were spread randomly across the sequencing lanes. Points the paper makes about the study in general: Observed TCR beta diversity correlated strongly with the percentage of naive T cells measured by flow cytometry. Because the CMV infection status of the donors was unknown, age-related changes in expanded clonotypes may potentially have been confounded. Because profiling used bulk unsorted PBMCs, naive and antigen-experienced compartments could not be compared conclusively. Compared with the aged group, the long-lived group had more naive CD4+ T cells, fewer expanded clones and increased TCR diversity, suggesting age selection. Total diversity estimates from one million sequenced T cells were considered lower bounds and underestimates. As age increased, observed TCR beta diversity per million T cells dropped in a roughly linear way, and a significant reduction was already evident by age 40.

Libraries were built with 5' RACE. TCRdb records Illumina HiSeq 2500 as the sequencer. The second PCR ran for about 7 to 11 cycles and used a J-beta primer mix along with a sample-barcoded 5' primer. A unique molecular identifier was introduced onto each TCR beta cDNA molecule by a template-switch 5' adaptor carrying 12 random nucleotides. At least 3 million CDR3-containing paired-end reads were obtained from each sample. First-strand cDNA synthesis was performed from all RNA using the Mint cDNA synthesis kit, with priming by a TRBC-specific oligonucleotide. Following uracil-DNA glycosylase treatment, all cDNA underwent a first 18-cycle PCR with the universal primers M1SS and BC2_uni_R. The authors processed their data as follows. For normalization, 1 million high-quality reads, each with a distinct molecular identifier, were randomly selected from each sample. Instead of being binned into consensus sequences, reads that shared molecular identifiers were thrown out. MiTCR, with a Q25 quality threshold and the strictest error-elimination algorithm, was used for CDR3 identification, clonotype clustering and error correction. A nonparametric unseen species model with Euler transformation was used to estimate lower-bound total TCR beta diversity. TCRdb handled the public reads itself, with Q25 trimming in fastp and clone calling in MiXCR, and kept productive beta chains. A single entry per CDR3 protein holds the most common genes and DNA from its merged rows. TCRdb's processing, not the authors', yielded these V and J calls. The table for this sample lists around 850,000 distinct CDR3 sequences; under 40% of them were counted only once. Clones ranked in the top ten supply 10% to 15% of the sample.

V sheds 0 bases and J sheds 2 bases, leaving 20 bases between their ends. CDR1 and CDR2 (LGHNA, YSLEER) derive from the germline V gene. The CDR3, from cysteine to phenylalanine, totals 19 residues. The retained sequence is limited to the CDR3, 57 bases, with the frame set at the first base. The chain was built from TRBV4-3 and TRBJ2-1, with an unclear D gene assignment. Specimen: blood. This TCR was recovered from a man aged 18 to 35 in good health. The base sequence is TGCGCCAGCAGCCAAGAAAGGATAGGAAAAGTAGCCCCCTACAATGAGCAGTTCTTC. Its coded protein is CASSQERIGKVAPYNEQFF.